The source of this TCR beta chain is a study of blood T cell repertoires in COVID-19. Overall study: Nucleic acid was either cDNA or gDNA, and it came from T cells, B-cell-depleted T cells, or PBMCs.

Study members were between about 18 and 95 years old and lived in around 24 US regions. Grouping used clinical history reported by participants in a survey and questionnaire. Only in-frame clones appear in the TCRdb table, and some are missing; sequencing was by immunoSEQ multiplex PCR. The sample holds 450,000 to 500,000 clones, roughly nine tenths seen once. The sequence was obtained from a woman in her fifties or sixties who had recovered from COVID-19. Sequencing was performed on PBMCs or T cells enriched from blood (not recorded which).

The CDR3 nucleotides read TGTGCCAGCAGTTTATCAGGACAGGGGAATTCACCCCTCCACTTT. It yields the protein CASSLSGQGNSPLHF. The rearrangement links TRBV28 to TRBJ1-6; 9 bases are shared with TRBD1. The CDR3 is 15 amino acids. Germline CDR1 and CDR2: MDHEN and SYDVKM. V gave up 1 base and J gave up 7 bases; unmatched junction bases: 2.